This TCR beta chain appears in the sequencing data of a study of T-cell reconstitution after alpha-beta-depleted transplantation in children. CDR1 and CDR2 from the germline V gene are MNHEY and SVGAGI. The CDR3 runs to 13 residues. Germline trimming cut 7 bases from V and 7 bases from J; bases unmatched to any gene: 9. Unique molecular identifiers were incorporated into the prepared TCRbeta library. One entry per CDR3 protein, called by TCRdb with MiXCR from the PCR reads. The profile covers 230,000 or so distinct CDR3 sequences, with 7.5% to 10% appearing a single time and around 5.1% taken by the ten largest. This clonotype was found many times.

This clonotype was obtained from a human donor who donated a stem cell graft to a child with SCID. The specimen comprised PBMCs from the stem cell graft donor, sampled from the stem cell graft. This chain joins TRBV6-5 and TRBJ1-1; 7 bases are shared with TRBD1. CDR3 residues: CASTTGEGSEAFF. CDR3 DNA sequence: TGTGCCAGCACTACAGGGGAAGGAAGTGAAGCTTTCTTT.